This T cell receptor beta chain was documented in a study of CD8 T cells in ankylosing spondylitis (dated by TCRdb to the late 2010s). About the investigation overall: The study profiled T cell receptor beta repertoires in healthy donors and ankylosing spondylitis patients to find disease-linked TCR variants. The whole study cohort included some 100 healthy donors and roughly 24 ankylosing spondylitis patients. Peripheral blood samples were taken, and synovial fluid was additionally collected from ankylosing spondylitis patients.

Sequenced on an Illumina HiSeq 2500. Quantitative 5'-RACE with molecular barcodes was used to prepare TCR beta libraries. In the source study's methods: A new computational method, built on a probabilistic model of VDJ rearrangement, was used to identify disease-linked TCR variants. The public reads were reprocessed in TCRdb via fastp at Q25 and MiXCR, keeping in-frame beta chains. A single entry per CDR3 protein holds the most common genes and DNA from its merged rows. The V and J calls were determined by TCRdb, not by the authors. The sample data list approximately 340,000 distinct CDR3 sequences, and roughly 14% of these were observed just once. The ten largest clones take up 1.1% of the sample. General study outcomes and caveats: Significant enrichment of the disease-linked clones was reported in matched synovial fluid samples from ankylosing spondylitis patients. A CD8+ phenotype was shown by the disease-linked clones, which were found at relatively low frequencies in peripheral blood. Some motif variants were previously reported in synovial fluid and blood of reactive arthritis patients, suggesting common disease-initiation mechanisms. Blood from ankylosing spondylitis patients appeared to be characterized by a TCR beta motif made up of fewer than ten highly homologous amino acid variants.

Many counts were recorded for this clonotype. Its antigen is not yet known. Base-call qualities are not available, and no considerably larger clone is one nucleotide away. For CDR1 and CDR2, the germline V gene lists MNHEY and SVGEGT. At the junction V is shortened by 5 bases and J by 5 bases, with 14 bases in between. Taken from cysteine to phenylalanine, the CDR3 has 14 residues. The kept DNA is CDR3 alone, 42 bases in frame from the first base. Here the chain combines TRBV6-2 or TRBV6-3 and TRBJ2-3, with TRBD2 tentatively as D gene (6 bases match). This sequence was found in a male donor with ankylosing spondylitis or in good health (not recorded which). The sample comprised blood, either unsorted or a sorted T cell fraction (not recorded which). The CDR3 protein: CASSPRLGGDTQYF. The nucleotides read TGTGCCAGCAGTCCCCGACTAGGTGGAGATACGCAGTATTTT.